This T cell receptor beta chain is drawn from a study of T cell changes during pregnancy in multiple sclerosis. Measured with immunoSEQ multiplex PCR; TCRdb has only the in-frame clones, and not every one. Of under 20,000 clones listed, approximately 81% are singletons. Germline assignment: CDR1 SGHRS and CDR2 YFSETQ. The CDR3 spans 15 residues. V dropped 3 bases and J dropped 3 bases, with 16 bases sitting between them. The clonotype was recovered from a female donor with multiple sclerosis, enrolled in a pregnancy study. Sequences were derived from CD8+ T cells from peripheral blood mononuclear cells, sampled after pregnancy. The rearrangement links TRBV5-1 to TRBJ2-7; tentative D call: TRBD2 (6 bases). The CDR3 DNA follows: TGCGCCAGCAGCTCCGGGACTTTTAGGGGCTACGAGCAGTACTTC. This sequence encodes CASSSGTFRGYEQYF.